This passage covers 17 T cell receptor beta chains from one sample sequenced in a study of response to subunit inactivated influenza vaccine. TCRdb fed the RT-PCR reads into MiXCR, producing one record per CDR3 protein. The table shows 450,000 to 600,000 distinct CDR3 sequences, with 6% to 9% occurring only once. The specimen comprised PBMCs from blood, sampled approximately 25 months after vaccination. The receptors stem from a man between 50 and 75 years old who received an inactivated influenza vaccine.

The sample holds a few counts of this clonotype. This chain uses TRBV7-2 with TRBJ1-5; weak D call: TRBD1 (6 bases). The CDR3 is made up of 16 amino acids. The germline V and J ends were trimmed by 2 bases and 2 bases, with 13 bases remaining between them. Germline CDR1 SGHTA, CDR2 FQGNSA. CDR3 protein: CASSLRGGYGNQPQHF. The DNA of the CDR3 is TGTGCCAGCAGCTTAAGGGGGGGCTACGGCAATCAGCCCCAGCATTTT.

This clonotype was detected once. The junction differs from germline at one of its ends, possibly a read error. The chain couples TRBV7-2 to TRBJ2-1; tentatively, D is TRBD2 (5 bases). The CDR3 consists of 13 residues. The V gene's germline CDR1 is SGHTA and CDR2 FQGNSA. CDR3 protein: CSSSGSSYNEQFF. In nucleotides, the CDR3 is TGCTCCAGCAGCGGAAGCTCCTACAATGAGCAGTTCTTC.

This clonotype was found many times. In DNA, the CDR3 is TGCAGTGCTACTATAGGTTTCTCCTACGAGCAGTACTTC. Translated: CSATIGFSYEQYF. This sequence joins TRBV20-1 and TRBJ2-7; no firm D call. The CDR3 is 13 residues long. Germline V gene data show CDR1 as DFQATT and CDR2 as SNEGSKA (reference sequence). V lost 4 bases and J lost 0, with 10 bases in between.

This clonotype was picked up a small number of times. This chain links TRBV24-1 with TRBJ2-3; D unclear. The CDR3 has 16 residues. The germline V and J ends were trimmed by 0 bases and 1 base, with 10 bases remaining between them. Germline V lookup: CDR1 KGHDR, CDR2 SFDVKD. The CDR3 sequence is CATSDLGRSRTDTQYF. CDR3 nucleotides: TGTGCCACCAGTGATTTGGGGCGGTCCCGCACAGATACGCAGTATTTT.

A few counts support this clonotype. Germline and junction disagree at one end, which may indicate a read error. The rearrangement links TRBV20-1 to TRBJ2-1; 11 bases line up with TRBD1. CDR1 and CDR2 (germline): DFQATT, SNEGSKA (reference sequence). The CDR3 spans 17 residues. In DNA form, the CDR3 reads TGCAGTGCGAGAGGACAGGGGGCAGGGGCCTCCTACAATGAGCAGTTCTTC. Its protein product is CSARGQGAGASYNEQFF.

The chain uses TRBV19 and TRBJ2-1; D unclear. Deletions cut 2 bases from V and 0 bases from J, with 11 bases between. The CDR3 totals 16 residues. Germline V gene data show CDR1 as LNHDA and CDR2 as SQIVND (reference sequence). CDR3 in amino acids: CASSITSPSSYNEQFF. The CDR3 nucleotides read TGTGCCAGTAGTATAACCAGCCCCAGCTCCTACAATGAGCAGTTCTTC. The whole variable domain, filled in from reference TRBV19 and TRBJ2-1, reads DGGITQSPKYLFRKEGQNVTLSCEQNLNHDAMYWYRQDPGQGLRLIYYSQIVNDFQKGDIAEGYSVSREKKESFPLTVTSAQKNPTAFYLCASSITSPSSYNEQFFGPGTRLTVL.

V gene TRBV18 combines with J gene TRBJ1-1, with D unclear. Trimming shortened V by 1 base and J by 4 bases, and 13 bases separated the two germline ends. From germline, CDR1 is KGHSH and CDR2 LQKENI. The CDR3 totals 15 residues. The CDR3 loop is CASSPRVGVRTEAFF. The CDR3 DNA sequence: TGTGCCAGCTCACCACGCGTCGGGGTGCGCACTGAAGCTTTCTTT.

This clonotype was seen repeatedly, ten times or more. The CDR3 protein is CSASLSGGQETQYF. CDR3 bases: TGCAGTGCTAGCTTGTCGGGGGGTCAAGAGACCCAGTACTTC. This chain uses TRBV20-1 with TRBJ2-5; 7 nucleotides match TRBD2. This CDR3 has 14 residues. J gave up 2 bases and V 3 bases, and 6 bases lay outside the gene matches. The germline V gene encodes CDR1 DFQATT and CDR2 SNEGSKA (reference sequence).

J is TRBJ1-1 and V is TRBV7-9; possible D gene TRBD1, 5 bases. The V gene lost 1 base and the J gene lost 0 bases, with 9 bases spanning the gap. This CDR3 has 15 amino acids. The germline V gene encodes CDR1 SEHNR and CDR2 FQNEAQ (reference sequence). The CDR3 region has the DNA TGTGCCAGCAGCTTAGATGTAGGGGTGAACACTGAAGCTTTCTTT. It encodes CASSLDVGVNTEAFF.

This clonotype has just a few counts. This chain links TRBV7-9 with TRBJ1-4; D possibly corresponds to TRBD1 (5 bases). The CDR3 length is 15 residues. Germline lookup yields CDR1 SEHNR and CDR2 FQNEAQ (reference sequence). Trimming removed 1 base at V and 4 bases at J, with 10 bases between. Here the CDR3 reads CASSLEGTSNEKLFF. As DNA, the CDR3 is TGTGCCAGCAGCTTAGAAGGGACGAGTAATGAAAAACTGTTTTTT.

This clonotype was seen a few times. CDR3 in amino acids: CASSLVGGGFYGYTF. As DNA, the CDR3 is TGTGCCAGCAGCCTGGTTGGCGGGGGGTTCTATGGCTACACCTTC. The chain has TRBV28 and TRBJ1-2, with D tentatively TRBD1 (5 bases). This CDR3 spans 15 amino acids. Trimming pared 6 bases from V and 4 bases from J, leaving 18 bases between. Germline CDR1 and CDR2: MDHEN and SYDVKM.

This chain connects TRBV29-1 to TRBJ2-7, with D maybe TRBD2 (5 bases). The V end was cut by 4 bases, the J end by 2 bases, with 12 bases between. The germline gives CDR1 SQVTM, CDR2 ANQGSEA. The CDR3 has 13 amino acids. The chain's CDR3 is CSVGFGETYEQYF. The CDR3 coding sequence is TGCAGCGTTGGGTTCGGGGAAACCTACGAGCAGTACTTC.

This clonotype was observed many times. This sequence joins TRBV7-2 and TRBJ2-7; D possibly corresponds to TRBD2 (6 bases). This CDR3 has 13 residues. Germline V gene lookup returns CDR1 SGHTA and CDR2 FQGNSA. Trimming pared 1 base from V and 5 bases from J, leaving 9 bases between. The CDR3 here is CASSLGRGNEQYF. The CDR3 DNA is TGTGCCAGCAGCTTAGGGCGCGGGAACGAGCAGTACTTC. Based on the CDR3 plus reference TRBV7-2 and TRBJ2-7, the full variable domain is GAGVSQSPSNKVTEKGKDVELRCDPISGHTALYWYRQSLGQGLEFLIYFQGNSAPDKSGLPSDRFSAERTGGSVSTLTIQRTQQEDSAVYLCASSLGRGNEQYFGPGTRLTVT.

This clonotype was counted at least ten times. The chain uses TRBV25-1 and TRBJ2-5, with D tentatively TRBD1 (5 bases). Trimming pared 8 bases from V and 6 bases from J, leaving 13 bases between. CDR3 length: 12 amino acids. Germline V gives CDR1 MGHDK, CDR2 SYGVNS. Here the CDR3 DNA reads TGTGCCAGCGGGCCCGACAGCAAGACCCAGTACTTC. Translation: CASGPDSKTQYF. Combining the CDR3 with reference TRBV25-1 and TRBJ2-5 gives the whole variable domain EADIYQTPRYLVIGTGKKITLECSQTMGHDKMYWYQQDPGMELHLIHYSYGVNSTEKGDLSSESTVSRIRTEHFPLTLESARPSHTSQYLCASGPDSKTQYFGPGTRLLVL.

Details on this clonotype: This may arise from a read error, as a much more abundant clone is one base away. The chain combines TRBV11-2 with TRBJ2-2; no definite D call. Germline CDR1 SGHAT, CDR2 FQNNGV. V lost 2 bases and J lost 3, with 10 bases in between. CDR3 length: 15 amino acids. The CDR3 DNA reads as TGTGCCAGCAGCTTATTGGGGATGGACACCGGGGAGCTGTTTTTT. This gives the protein CASSLLGMDTGELFF.

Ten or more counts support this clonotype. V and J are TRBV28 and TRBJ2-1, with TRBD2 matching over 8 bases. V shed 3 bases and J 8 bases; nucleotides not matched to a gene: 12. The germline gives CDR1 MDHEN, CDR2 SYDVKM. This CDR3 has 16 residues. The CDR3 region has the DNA TGTGCCAGCAGTTTGCCGTGGGCGGGAGGTTTGTATGAGCAGTTCTTC. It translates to CASSLPWAGGLYEQFF. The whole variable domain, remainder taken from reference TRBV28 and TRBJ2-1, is DVKVTQSSRYLVKRTGEKVFLECVQDMDHENMFWYRQDPGLGLRLIYFSYDVKMKEKGDIPEGYSVSREKKERFSLILESASTNQTSMYLCASSLPWAGGLYEQFFGPGTRLTVL.

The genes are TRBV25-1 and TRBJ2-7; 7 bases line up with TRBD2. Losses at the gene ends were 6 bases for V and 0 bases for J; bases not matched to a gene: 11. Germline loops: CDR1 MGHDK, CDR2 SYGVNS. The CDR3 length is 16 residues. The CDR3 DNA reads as TGTGCCAGCAGCGGGACTAACGGGGACCCCTCCTACGAGCAGTACTTC. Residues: CASSGTNGDPSYEQYF.